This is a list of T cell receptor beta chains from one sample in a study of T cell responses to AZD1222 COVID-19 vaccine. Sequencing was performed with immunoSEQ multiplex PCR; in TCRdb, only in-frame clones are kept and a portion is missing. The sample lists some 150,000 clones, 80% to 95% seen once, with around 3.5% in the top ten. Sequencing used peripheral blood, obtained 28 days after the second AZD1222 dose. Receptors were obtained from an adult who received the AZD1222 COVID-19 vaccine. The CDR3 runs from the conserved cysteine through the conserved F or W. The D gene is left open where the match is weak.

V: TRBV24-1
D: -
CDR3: CATSDSRAPYDEQYF

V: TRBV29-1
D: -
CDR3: CSVVPGLRGELFF

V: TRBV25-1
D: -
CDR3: CASSDLLAVGEGSYEQYF

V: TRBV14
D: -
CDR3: CASSQGARTTDTQYF

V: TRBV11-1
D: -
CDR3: CASSSGPSSYNEQFF

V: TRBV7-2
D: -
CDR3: CASSLGLGGQSAGELFF

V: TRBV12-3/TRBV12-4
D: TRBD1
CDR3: CASSGSGGGYTF

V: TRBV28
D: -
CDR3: CASSSNRATNEKLFF

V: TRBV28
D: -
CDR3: CASSLSSGNNSPLHF

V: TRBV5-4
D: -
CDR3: CASSSLRGGSYEQYF

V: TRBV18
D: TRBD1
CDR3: CASSTTGPSNQPQHF

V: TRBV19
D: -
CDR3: CASSIGDTQAYEQYF

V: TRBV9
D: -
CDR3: CASSEPPQGTEAFF

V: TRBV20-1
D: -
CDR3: CSARGDREQFF

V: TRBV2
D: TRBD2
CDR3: CASSGPGGFEQYF

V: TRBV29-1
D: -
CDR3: CSASDGYNEQFF

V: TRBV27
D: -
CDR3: CASSSWTDNEQFF

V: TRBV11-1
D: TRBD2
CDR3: CASSLGPSGTSYEQYF

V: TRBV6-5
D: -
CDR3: CASRPGTVDNQPQHF

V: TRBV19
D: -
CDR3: CASSMLDSPEAFF

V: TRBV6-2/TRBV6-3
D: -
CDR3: CASSYYSGQRTLHF

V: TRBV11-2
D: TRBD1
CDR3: CASSPRDSRGAFF

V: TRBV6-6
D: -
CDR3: CASSYPRLRFDEQFF

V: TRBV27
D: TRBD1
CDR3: CASSRTGVHEQYF

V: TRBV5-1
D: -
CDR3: CASSLDDNSPLHF

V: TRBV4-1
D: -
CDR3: CASSQTGGSGYTF

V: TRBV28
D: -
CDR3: CASSLGGGRNEKLFF

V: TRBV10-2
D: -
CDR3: CASQNVAGQTGELFF